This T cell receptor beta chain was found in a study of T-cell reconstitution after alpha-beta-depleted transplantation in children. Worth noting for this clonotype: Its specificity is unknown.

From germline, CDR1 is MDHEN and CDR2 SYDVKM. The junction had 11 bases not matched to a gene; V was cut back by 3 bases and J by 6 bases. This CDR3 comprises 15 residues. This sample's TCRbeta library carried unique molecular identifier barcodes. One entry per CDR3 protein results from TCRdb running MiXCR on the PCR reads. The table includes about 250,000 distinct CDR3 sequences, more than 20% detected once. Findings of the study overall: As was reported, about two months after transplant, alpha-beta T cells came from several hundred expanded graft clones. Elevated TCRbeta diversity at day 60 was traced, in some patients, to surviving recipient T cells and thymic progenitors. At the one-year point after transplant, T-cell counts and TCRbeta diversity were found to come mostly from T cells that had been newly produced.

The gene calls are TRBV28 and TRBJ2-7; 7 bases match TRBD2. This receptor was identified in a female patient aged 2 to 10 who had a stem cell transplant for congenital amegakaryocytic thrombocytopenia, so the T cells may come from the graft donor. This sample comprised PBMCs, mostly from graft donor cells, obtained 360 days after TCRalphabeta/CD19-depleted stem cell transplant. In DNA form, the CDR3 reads TGTGCCAGCAGTTTGGCGGCGGGAGTTCTGGGCGAGCAGTACTTC. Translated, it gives CASSLAAGVLGEQYF.